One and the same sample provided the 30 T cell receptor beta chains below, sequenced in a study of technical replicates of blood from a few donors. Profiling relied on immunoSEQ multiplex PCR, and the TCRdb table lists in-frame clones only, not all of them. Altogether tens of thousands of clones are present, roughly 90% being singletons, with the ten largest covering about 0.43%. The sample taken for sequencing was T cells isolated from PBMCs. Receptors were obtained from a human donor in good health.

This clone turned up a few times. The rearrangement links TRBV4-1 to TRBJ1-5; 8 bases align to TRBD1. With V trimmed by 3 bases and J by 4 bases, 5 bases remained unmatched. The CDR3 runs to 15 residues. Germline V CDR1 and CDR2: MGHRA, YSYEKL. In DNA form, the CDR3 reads TGCGCCAGCAGCCAGGAAAACAGGGGGAATCAGCCCCAGCATTTT. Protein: CASSQENRGNQPQHF.

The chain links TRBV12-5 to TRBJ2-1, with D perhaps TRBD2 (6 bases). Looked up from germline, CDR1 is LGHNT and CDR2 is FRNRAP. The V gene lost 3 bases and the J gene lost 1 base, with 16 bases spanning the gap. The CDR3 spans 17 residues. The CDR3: CASGFPSREGSYNEQFF. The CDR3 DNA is TGTGCTAGTGGTTTCCCGTCGCGGGAAGGATCCTACAATGAGCAGTTCTTC. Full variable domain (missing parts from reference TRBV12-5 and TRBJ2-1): DARVTQTPRHKVTEMGQEVTMRCQPILGHNTVFWYRQTMMQGLELLAYFRNRAPLDDSGMPKDRFSAEMPDATLATLKIQPSEPRDSAVYFCASGFPSREGSYNEQFFGPGTRLTVL.

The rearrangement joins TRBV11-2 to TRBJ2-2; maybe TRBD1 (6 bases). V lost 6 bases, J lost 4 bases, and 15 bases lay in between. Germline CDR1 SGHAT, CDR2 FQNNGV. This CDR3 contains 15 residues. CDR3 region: CASRWAGESTGELFF. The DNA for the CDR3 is TGTGCCAGCAGATGGGCAGGGGAGAGCACCGGGGAGCTGTTTTTT.

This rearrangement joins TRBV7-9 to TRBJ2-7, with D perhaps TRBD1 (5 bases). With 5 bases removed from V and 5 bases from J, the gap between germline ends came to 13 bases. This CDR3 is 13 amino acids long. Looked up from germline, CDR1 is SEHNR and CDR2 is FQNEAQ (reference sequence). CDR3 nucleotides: TGTGCCAGCAGCATAGGGGCGTTTGACGAGCAGTACTTC. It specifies CASSIGAFDEQYF.

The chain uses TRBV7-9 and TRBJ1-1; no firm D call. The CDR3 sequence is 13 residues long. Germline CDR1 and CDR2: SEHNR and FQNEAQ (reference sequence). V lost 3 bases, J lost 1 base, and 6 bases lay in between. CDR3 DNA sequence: TGTGCCAGCAGCTTCCGTTCGAACACTGAAGCTTTCTTT. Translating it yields CASSFRSNTEAFF.

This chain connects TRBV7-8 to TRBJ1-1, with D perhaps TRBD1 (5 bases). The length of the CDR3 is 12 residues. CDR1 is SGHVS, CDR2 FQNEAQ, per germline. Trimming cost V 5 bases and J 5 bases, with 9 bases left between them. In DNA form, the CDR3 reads TGTGCCAGCAGCCCAGGGCGGACTGAAGCTTTCTTT. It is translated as CASSPGRTEAFF.

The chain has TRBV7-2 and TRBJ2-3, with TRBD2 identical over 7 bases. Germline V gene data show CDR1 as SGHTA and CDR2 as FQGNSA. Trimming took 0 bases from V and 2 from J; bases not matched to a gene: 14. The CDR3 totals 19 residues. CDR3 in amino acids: CASSLAPWDSAGSTDTQYF. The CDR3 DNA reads TGTGCCAGCAGCTTAGCACCCTGGGACTCAGCGGGGTCCACAGATACGCAGTATTTT. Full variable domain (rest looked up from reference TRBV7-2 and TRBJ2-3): GAGVSQSPSNKVTEKGKDVELRCDPISGHTALYWYRQSLGQGLEFLIYFQGNSAPDKSGLPSDRFSAERTGGSVSTLTIQRTQQEDSAVYLCASSLAPWDSAGSTDTQYFGPGTRLTVL.

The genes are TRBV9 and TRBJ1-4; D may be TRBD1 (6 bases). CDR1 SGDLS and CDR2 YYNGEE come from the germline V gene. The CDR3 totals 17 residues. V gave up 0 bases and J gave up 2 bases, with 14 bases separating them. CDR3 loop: CASSVGGRGYTNEKLFF. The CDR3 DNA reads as TGTGCCAGCAGCGTAGGAGGCAGGGGATACACTAATGAAAAACTGTTTTTT.

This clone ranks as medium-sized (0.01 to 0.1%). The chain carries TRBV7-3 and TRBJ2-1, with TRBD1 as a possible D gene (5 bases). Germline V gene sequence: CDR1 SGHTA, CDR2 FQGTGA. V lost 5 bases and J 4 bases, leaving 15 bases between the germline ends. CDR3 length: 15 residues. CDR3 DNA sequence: TGTGCCAGCAGCCGAATTTCGACAGCATACAATGAGCAGTTCTTC. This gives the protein CASSRISTAYNEQFF.

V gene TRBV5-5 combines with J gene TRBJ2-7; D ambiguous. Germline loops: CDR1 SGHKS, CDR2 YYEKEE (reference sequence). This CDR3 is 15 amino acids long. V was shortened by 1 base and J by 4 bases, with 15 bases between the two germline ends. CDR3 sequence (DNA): TGTGCCAGCAGCTTGTTGGCAGTGCCAATTTACGAGCAGTACTTC. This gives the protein CASSLLAVPIYEQYF. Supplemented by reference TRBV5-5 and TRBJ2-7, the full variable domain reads DAGVTQSPTHLIKTRGQQVTLRCSPISGHKSVSWYQQVLGQGPQFIFQYYEKEERGRGNFPDRFSARQFPNYSSELNVNALLLGDSALYLCASSLLAVPIYEQYFGPGTRLTVT.

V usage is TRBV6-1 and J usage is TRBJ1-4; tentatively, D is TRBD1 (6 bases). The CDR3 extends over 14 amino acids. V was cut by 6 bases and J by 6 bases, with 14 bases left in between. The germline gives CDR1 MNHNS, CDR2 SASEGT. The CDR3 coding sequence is TGTGCCAGCAGCGATCCAGGGGCGGATGAAAAACTGTTTTTT. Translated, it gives CASSDPGADEKLFF.

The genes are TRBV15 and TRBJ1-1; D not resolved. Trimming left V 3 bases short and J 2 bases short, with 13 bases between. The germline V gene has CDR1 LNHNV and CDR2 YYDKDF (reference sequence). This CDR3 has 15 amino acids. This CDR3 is CATSRLDGKNTEAFF. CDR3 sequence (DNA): TGTGCCACCAGCAGGTTAGACGGGAAAAACACTGAAGCTTTCTTT.

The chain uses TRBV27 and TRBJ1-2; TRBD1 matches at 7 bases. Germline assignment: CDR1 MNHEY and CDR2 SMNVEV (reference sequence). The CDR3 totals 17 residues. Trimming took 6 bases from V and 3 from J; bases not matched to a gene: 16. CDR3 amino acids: CASSLKAEDRVDYGYTF. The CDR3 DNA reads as TGTGCCAGCAGCCTAAAGGCGGAAGACAGGGTAGACTATGGCTACACCTTC.

The CDR3 region is CASTPTSGYNEQFF. DNA of the CDR3: TGTGCCAGCACTCCGACTAGCGGGTACAATGAGCAGTTCTTC. The rearrangement links TRBV7-6 to TRBJ2-1, with TRBD2 matching 10 bases. Germline V CDR1 and CDR2: SGHVS, FNYEAQ. V was pared by 7 bases and J by 4 bases, with 4 bases of the junction left unmatched. CDR3 length equals 14 residues.

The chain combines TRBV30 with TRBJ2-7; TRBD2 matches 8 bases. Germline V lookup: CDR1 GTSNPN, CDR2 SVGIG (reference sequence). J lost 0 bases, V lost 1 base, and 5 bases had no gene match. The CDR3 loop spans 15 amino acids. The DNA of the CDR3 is TGTGCCTGGAGTGGCGGGACTAGGGGCTCCTACGAGCAGTACTTC. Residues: CAWSGGTRGSYEQYF.

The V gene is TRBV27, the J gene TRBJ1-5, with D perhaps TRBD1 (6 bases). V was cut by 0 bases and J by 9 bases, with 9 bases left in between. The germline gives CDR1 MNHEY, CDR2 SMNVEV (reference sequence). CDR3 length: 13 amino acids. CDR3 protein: CASSLSGGRPQHF. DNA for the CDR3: TGTGCCAGCAGTTTATCAGGGGGTCGGCCCCAGCATTTT.

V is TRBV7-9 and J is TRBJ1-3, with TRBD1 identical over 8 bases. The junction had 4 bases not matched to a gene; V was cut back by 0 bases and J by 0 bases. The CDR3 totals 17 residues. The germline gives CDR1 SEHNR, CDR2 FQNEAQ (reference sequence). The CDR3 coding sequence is TGTGCCAGCAGCTTAGCTCGGGACAGGATCTCTGGAAACACCATATATTTT. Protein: CASSLARDRISGNTIYF.

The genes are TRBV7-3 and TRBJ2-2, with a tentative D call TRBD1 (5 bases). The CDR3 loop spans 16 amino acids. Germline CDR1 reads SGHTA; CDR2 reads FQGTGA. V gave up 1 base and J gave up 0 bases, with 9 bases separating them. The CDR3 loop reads CASSLNVRANTGELFF. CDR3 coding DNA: TGTGCCAGCAGCTTAAATGTCAGGGCGAACACCGGGGAGCTGTTTTTT.

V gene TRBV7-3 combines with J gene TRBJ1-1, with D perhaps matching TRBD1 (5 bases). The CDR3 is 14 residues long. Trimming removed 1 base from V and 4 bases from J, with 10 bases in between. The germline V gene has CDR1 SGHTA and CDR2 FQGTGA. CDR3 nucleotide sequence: TGTGCCAGCAGCTTAAGTCAGGGAAGCACTGAAGCTTTCTTT. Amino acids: CASSLSQGSTEAFF.

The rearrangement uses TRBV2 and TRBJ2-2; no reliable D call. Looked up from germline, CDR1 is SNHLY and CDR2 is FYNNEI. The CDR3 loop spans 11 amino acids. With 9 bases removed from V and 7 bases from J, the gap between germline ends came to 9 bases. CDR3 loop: CARKEDGELFF. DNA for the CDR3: TGTGCCAGAAAAGAGGACGGGGAGCTGTTTTTT. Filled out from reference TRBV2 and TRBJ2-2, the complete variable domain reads EPEVTQTPSHQVTQMGQEVILRCVPISNHLYFYWYRQILGQKVEFLVSFYNNEISEKSEIFDDQFSVERPDGSNFTLKIRSTKLEDSAMYFCARKEDGELFFGEGSRLTVL.

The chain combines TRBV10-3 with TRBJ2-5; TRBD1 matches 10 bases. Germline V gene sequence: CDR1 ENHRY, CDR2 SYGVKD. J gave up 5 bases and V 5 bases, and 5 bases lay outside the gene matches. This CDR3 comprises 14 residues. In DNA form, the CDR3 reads TGTGCCATCAGTTTGACAGGGGGCTCTGAGACCCAGTACTTC. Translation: CAISLTGGSETQYF.

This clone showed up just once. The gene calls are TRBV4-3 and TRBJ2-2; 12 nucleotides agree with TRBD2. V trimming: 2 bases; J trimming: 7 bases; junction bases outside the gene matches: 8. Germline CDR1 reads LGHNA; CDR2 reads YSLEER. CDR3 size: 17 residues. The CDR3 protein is CASSQRLAGAWDGELFF. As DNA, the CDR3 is TGCGCCAGCAGCCAAAGACTAGCGGGAGCCTGGGACGGGGAGCTGTTTTTT.

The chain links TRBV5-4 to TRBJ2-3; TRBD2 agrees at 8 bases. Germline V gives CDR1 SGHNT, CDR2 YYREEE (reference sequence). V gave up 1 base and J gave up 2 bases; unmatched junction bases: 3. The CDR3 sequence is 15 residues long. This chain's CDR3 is CASSLSGSYTDTQYF. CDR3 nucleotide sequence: TGTGCCAGCAGCTTGAGCGGGAGCTACACAGATACGCAGTATTTT.

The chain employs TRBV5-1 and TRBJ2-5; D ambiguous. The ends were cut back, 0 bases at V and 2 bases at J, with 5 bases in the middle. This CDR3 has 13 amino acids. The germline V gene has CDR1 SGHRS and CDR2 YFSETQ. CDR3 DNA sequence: TGCGCCAGCAGCTTGGACATTCAAGAGACCCAGTACTTC. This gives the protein CASSLDIQETQYF. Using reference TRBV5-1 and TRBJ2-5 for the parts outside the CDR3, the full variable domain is KAGVTQTPRYLIKTRGQQVTLSCSPISGHRSVSWYQQTPGQGLQFLFEYFSETQRNKGNFPGRFSGRQFSNSRSEMNVSTLELGDSALYLCASSLDIQETQYFGPGTRLLVL.

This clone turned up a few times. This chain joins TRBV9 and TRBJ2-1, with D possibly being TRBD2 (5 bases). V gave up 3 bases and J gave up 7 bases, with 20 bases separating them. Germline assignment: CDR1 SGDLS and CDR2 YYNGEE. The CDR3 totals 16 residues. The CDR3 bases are TGTGCCAGCAGCGCACTGACTACCCCAGGCCTTAATGAGCAGTTCTTC. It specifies CASSALTTPGLNEQFF.

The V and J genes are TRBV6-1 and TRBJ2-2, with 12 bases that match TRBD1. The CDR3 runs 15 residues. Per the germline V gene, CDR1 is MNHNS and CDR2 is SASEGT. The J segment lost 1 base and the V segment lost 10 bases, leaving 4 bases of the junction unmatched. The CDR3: CATWDRGRNTGELFF. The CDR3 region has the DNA TGTGCCACTTGGGACAGGGGGCGGAACACCGGGGAGCTGTTTTTT.

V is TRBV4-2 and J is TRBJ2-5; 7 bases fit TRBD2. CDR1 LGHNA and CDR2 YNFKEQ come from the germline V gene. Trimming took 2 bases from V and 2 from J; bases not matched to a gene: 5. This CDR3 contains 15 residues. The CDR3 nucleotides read TGTGCCAGCAGCCAACAAGCTAGCGGTCAAGAGACCCAGTACTTC. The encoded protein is CASSQQASGQETQYF.

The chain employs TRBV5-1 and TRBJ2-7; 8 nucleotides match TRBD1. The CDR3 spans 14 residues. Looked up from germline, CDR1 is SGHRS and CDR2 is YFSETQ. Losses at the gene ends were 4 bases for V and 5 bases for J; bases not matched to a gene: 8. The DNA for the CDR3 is TGCGCCAGCAGCACTGGACAGGGAGTCGACGAGCAGTACTTC. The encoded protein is CASSTGQGVDEQYF. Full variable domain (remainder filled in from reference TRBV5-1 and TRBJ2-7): KAGVTQTPRYLIKTRGQQVTLSCSPISGHRSVSWYQQTPGQGLQFLFEYFSETQRNKGNFPGRFSGRQFSNSRSEMNVSTLELGDSALYLCASSTGQGVDEQYFGPGTRLTVT.

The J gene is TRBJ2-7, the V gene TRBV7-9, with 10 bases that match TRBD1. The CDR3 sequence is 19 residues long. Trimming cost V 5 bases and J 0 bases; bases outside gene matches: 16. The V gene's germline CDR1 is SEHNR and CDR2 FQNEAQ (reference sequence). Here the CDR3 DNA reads TGTGCCAGCAGCCTAACCGGGACAGGGGTAGACTATTACTCCTACGAGCAGTACTTC. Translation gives CASSLTGTGVDYYSYEQYF.

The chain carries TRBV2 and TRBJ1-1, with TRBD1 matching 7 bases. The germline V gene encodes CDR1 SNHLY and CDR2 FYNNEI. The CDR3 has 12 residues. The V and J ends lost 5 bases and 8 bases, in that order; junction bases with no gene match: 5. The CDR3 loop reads CASSKRQGEAFF. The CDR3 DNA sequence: TGTGCCAGCAGTAAGAGACAGGGCGAAGCTTTCTTT.